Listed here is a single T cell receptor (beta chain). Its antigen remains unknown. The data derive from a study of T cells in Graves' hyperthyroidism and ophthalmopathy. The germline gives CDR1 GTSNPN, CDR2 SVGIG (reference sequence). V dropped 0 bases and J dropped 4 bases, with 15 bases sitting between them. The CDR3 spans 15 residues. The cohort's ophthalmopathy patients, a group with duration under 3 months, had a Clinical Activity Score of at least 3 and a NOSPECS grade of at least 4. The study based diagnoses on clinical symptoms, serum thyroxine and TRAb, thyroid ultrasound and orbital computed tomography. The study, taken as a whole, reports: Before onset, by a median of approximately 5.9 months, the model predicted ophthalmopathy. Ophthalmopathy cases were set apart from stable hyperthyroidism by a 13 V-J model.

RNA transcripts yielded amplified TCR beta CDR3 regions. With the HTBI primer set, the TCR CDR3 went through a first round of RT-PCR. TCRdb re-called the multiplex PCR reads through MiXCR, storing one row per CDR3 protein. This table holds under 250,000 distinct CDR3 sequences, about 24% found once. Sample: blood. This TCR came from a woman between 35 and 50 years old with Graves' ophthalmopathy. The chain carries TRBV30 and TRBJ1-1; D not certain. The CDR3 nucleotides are TGTGCCTGGAGTGTACTTGGAGTTTCCGGCACTGAAGCTTTCTTT. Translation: CAWSVLGVSGTEAFF. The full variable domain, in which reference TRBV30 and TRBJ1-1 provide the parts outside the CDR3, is SQTIHQWPATLVQPVGSPLSLECTVEGTSNPNLYWYRQAAGRGLQLLFYSVGIGQISSEVPQNLSASRPQDRQFILSSKKLLLSDSGFYLCAWSVLGVSGTEAFFGQGTRLTVV.